The 22 T cell receptor beta chains below were found in one sample sequenced in a study of blood T cell repertoires in COVID-19. Clones were read by immunoSEQ multiplex PCR, and TCRdb kept only the in-frame ones, dropping some. This sample has 200,000 to 250,000 clones, with around 90% found just once. The sample taken for sequencing was PBMCs or T cells enriched from blood (not recorded which). Receptors were obtained from a woman aged 25 to 39 who had been exposed to COVID-19.

This sequence joins TRBV21-1 and TRBJ2-5; TRBD1, the table's D call, was not compared with the DNA. TRBV21-1 is a documented pseudogene. The CDR3 is made up of 15 amino acids. CDR3 in amino acids: CASSVPGQVQETQYF. The CDR3, as DNA: TGTGCCAGCAGCGTACCGGGACAGGTTCAAGAGACCCAGTACTTC.

This chain connects TRBV4-2 to TRBJ1-5; D perhaps matches TRBD1 (5 bases). The CDR3 sequence is 15 residues long. Trimming shortened V by 0 bases and J by 4 bases, and 10 bases separated the two germline ends. Germline-derived CDR1 and CDR2 are LGHNA and YNFKEQ. The CDR3 here is CASSQDGGKNQPQHF. The CDR3 DNA reads TGTGCCAGCAGCCAAGACGGGGGGAAAAATCAGCCCCAGCATTTT.

This rearrangement joins TRBV4-1 to TRBJ2-2, with 10 bases matching TRBD2. The germline gives CDR1 MGHRA, CDR2 YSYEKL. J lost 6 bases, V lost 0 bases, and 10 bases had no gene match. CDR3 length: 18 residues. The CDR3 DNA follows: TGCGCCAGCAGCCAAGAAGGGCGTCTAGCGGGAGTATCCGGGGAGCTGTTTTTT. This encodes CASSQEGRLAGVSGELFF.

This chain uses TRBV7-9 with TRBJ2-5, with 7 bases fitting TRBD1. V dropped 7 bases and J dropped 1; count of bases not matched to a gene: 9. Germline V gene sequence: CDR1 SEHNR, CDR2 FQNEAQ (reference sequence). This CDR3 has 15 amino acids. This chain's CDR3 is CASTLRGQRQETQYF. In DNA, the CDR3 is TGTGCCAGCACCCTAAGGGGGCAACGCCAAGAGACCCAGTACTTC. The full variable domain, in which reference TRBV7-9 and TRBJ2-5 provide the parts outside the CDR3, is DTGVSQNPRHKITKRGQNVTFRCDPISEHNRLYWYRQTLGQGPEFLTYFQNEAQLEKSRLLSDRFSAERPKGSFSTLEIQRTEQGDSAMYLCASTLRGQRQETQYFGPGTRLLVL.

The chain recombines TRBV5-6 with TRBJ2-1; 10 nucleotides line up with TRBD2. The CDR3 has 15 residues. Germline CDR1 SGHDT, CDR2 YYEEEE. Germline trimming cut 4 bases from V and 6 bases from J; bases unmatched to any gene: 7. The CDR3 is CASSQGLAAFNEQFF. In DNA, the CDR3 is TGTGCCAGCAGCCAAGGACTAGCGGCTTTCAATGAGCAGTTCTTC.

The chain has TRBV24-1 and TRBJ2-1; weak D call: TRBD1 (6 bases). CDR1 is KGHDR, CDR2 SFDVKD, per germline. The CDR3 contains 14 residues. V dropped 9 bases and J dropped 9 bases, with 20 bases sitting between them. CDR3 sequence reads: CATSRAGQGSEQFF. The CDR3 bases are TGTGCCACCTCCAGGGCTGGTCAGGGGTCTGAGCAGTTCTTC.

The chain uses TRBV15 and TRBJ2-3; no clear D gene. V was pared by 1 base and J by 3 bases, with 8 bases between. CDR1 is LNHNV, CDR2 YYDKDF, per germline (reference sequence). This CDR3 is 14 amino acids long. The CDR3 protein is CATSRGLRTDTQYF. The CDR3 nucleotides are TGTGCCACCAGCAGAGGGTTGAGGACAGATACGCAGTATTTT.

CDR3 protein: CASSLYRGPGLRTEQFF. DNA of the CDR3: TGTGCCAGCAGCTTATACAGGGGGCCGGGACTAAGGACTGAGCAGTTCTTC. This chain links TRBV7-9 with TRBJ2-1, with 9 bases lining up with TRBD1. Germline values: CDR1 SEHNR, CDR2 FQNEAQ (reference sequence). The V gene end was trimmed by 2 bases and the J gene end by 9 bases; junction bases not matched to a gene: 14. This CDR3 has 17 residues. Full variable domain (rest looked up from reference TRBV7-9 and TRBJ2-1): DTGVSQNPRHKITKRGQNVTFRCDPISEHNRLYWYRQTLGQGPEFLTYFQNEAQLEKSRLLSDRFSAERPKGSFSTLEIQRTEQGDSAMYLCASSLYRGPGLRTEQFFGPGTRLTVL.

The sample holds many counts of this clone. The rearrangement joins TRBV27 to TRBJ2-3; 14 positions match TRBD2. Germline V gene sequence: CDR1 MNHEY, CDR2 SMNVEV (reference sequence). Germline trimming cut 6 bases from V and 4 bases from J; bases unmatched to any gene: 6. This CDR3 region has 16 residues. The CDR3 nucleotides read TGTGCCAGCAGCACGGGACTAGCGGGAGTCGCAGATACGCAGTATTTT. It is translated as CASSTGLAGVADTQYF.

This clone came up a few times. The rearrangement links TRBV4-1 to TRBJ2-2; TRBD2 matches 7 bases. Germline trimming cut 1 base from V and 2 bases from J; bases unmatched to any gene: 4. Germline V CDR1 and CDR2: MGHRA, YSYEKL. The CDR3 is 16 amino acids. The CDR3 spells CASSQGGLTNTGELFF. The CDR3 DNA sequence: TGCGCCAGCAGCCAAGGGGGACTAACAAACACCGGGGAGCTGTTTTTT.

In nucleotides, the CDR3 is TGTGCCAGCAGCCAAGGGCCCTGGTTTTCGGGTTACTCTGGAAACACCATATATTTT. It specifies CASSQGPWFSGYSGNTIYF. This chain joins TRBV3-1 (or the pseudogene TRBV3-2) and TRBJ1-3, with no clear D. CDR1 is LGHDT and CDR2 is YNNKEL in the germline V gene (reference sequence). V was pared by 1 base and J by 0 bases, with 19 bases between. This CDR3 region has 19 residues.

The genes are TRBV12-5 and TRBJ1-5; possibly TRBD1 for D (6 bases). V was shortened by 5 bases and J by 7 bases, with 12 bases between the two germline ends. The germline V gene encodes CDR1 LGHNT and CDR2 FRNRAP. This CDR3 contains 13 residues. The CDR3 is CASGLGQFQPQHF. The CDR3 DNA is TGTGCTAGTGGTCTCGGACAGTTCCAGCCCCAGCATTTT.

The chain uses TRBV28 and TRBJ1-4; a weak D match, TRBD1 (6 bases). The germline V gene has CDR1 MDHEN and CDR2 SYDVKM. This CDR3 has 14 amino acids. The V gene lost 2 bases and the J gene lost 7 bases, with 11 bases spanning the gap. CDR3 in amino acids: CASSLGTNLEKLFF. The CDR3, as DNA: TGTGCCAGCAGTTTAGGGACAAACCTTGAAAAACTGTTTTTT.

V is TRBV30 and J is TRBJ1-4; D is undetermined. Germline V gene sequence: CDR1 GTSNPN, CDR2 SVGIG (reference sequence). V lost 1 base to trimming and J lost 5 bases, with 17 bases between them. This CDR3 region has 16 residues. The CDR3 bases are TGTGCCTGGAGTGGATTGCGGGGAGGGTTAAATGAAAAACTGTTTTTT. It codes for CAWSGLRGGLNEKLFF. The entire variable domain, with the rest obtained from reference TRBV30 and TRBJ1-4, is as follows: SQTIHQWPATLVQPVGSPLSLECTVEGTSNPNLYWYRQAAGRGLQLLFYSVGIGQISSEVPQNLSASRPQDRQFILSSKKLLLSDSGFYLCAWSGLRGGLNEKLFFGSGTQLSVL.

Details on this clone: The sample holds other DNA sequences that translate to the same CDR3. The chain carries TRBV4-1 and TRBJ2-7, with no clear D. CDR1 MGHRA and CDR2 YSYEKL come from the germline V gene. The CDR3 has 12 amino acids. V was cut by 0 bases and J by 4 bases, with 4 bases left in between. CDR3 sequence: CASSQDLYEQYF. The CDR3 DNA follows: TGCGCCAGCAGCCAAGATCTATACGAGCAGTACTTC.

The chain couples TRBV4-1 to TRBJ2-5, with D possibly TRBD1 on 5 matching bases. CDR1 is MGHRA, CDR2 YSYEKL, per germline. Trimming stripped 1 base from V and 5 bases from J, with 17 bases between. CDR3 length: 16 amino acids. The chain's CDR3 is CASSQVRDSPWETQYF. The CDR3 nucleotides read TGCGCCAGCAGCCAAGTGCGAGACAGTCCTTGGGAGACCCAGTACTTC.

The chain joins TRBV24-1 to TRBJ2-1; D might be TRBD1 (5 bases). Germline CDR1 is KGHDR and CDR2 is SFDVKD. V lost 4 bases, J lost 15 bases, and 18 bases lay in between. The CDR3 spans 13 residues. In DNA, the CDR3 is TGTGCCACCAGTGACCAACAGGACGAACGGTGGTTCTTC. Translation gives CATSDQQDERWFF.

The V call is TRBV10-3, the J call TRBJ2-7, with 10 bases aligning to TRBD2. V trimming: 4 bases; J trimming: 6 bases; junction bases outside the gene matches: 9. This CDR3 is 15 amino acids long. Germline CDR1 and CDR2: ENHRY and SYGVKD. CDR3 DNA sequence: TGTGCCATCAGTGGAGGGCTAGCGGGAGCATCCGAGCAGTACTTC. Translation gives CAISGGLAGASEQYF.

J is TRBJ2-1 and V is TRBV14, with 7 bases fitting TRBD2. With V trimmed by 5 bases and J by 7 bases, 11 bases remained unmatched. Germline V CDR1 and CDR2: SGHDN, FVKESK. The CDR3 consists of 15 residues. CDR3: CASSAGAFFSNEQFF. The CDR3 nucleotides read TGTGCCAGCAGCGCGGGAGCCTTCTTCTCGAATGAGCAGTTCTTC. The full variable domain, with the rest looked up from reference TRBV14 and TRBJ2-1, is EAGVTQFPSHSVIEKGQTVTLRCDPISGHDNLYWYRRVMGKEIKFLLHFVKESKQDESGMPNNRFLAERTGGTYSTLKVQPAELEDSGVYFCASSAGAFFSNEQFFGPGTRLTVL.

The rearrangement uses TRBV5-1 and TRBJ2-7; 15 positions match TRBD2. The V segment lost 4 bases and the J segment 3 bases; nucleotides outside the gene matches: 14. The CDR3 is 19 residues long. The germline V gene encodes CDR1 SGHRS and CDR2 YFSETQ. CDR3 protein: CASSTGTSGRRLGIYEQYF. DNA of the CDR3: TGCGCCAGCAGCACCGGGACTAGCGGGAGGAGGTTAGGCATCTACGAGCAGTACTTC.

J is TRBJ2-5 and V is TRBV5-1, with D maybe TRBD2 (5 bases). The germline CDR1 and CDR2 sequences are SGHRS and YFSETQ. V dropped 2 bases and J dropped 1 base, with 6 bases sitting between them. The CDR3 loop spans 13 amino acids. The CDR3 coding sequence is TGCGCCAGCAGCTTCGGGGTCCAAGAGACCCAGTACTTC. Translating it yields CASSFGVQETQYF.

The chain joins TRBV2 to TRBJ2-1, with TRBD2 matching 7 bases. Germline CDR1 is SNHLY and CDR2 is FYNNEI. This CDR3 has 16 residues. The ends lost 6 bases at V and 1 base at J; junction bases unmatched: 9. For the CDR3, the DNA is TGTGCCAGCAGCGGTGGGGGGGAGCGGTCCTACAATGAGCAGTTCTTC. Translation: CASSGGGERSYNEQFF. Based on the CDR3 plus reference TRBV2 and TRBJ2-1, the full variable domain is EPEVTQTPSHQVTQMGQEVILRCVPISNHLYFYWYRQILGQKVEFLVSFYNNEISEKSEIFDDQFSVERPDGSNFTLKIRSTKLEDSAMYFCASSGGGERSYNEQFFGPGTRLTVL.